A selection of T cell receptor beta chains follows, all from one sample in a study of identical twins. TCRdb re-derived calls from the 5' RACE reads in MiXCR, one entry per CDR3 protein. The sample has 280,000 or so distinct CDR3 sequences, about 8% seen once. The same sample was also studied in work on yellow fever vaccine responses in identical twins.

Input material: memory (CD45RO+) T cells sorted from blood. The receptors were sampled from a woman aged 18-29 years in good health. Both conserved end residues are part of each CDR3. A D gene is named only where the DNA matches it firmly. Clone size is given for some rows only: seen once, a few or many times, or a class if the clone is expanded.

d_call,clone_size,j_call,v_call,cdr3_aa,cdr3_nt
NA,NA,TRBJ2-3,TRBV28,CASSPILVVDTQYF,TGTGCCAGCAGTCCCATCCTCGTGGTCGATACGCAGTATTTT
NA,few,TRBJ2-3,TRBV25-1,CASSGRTDTQYF,TGTGCCAGCAGTGGACGTACAGATACGCAGTATTTT
TRBD1,NA,TRBJ2-3,TRBV6-1,CASSRLTGEDTQYF,TGTGCCAGCAGCCGCCTTACAGGGGAGGATACGCAGTATTTT
NA,many,TRBJ1-5,TRBV20-1,CSAQAAGQPQHF,TGCAGTGCGCAGGCCGCGGGACAGCCCCAGCATTTT
TRBD1,many,TRBJ2-2,TRBV2,CASTGTGDTGELFF,TGTGCCTCAACCGGGACAGGGGACACCGGGGAGCTGTTTTTT
NA,many,TRBJ2-1,TRBV12-3/TRBV12-4,CASSLRTNNNEQFF,TGTGCCAGCAGTTTAAGGACCAACAACAATGAGCAGTTCTTC
NA,few,TRBJ1-2,TRBV7-2,CASSLVMGIDGYTF,TGTGCCAGCAGCTTAGTGATGGGGATAGATGGCTACACCTTC
TRBD1,few,TRBJ1-5,TRBV20-1,CSAGQGHQPQHF,TGCAGTGCCGGACAGGGGCATCAGCCCCAGCATTTT
NA,few,TRBJ1-2,TRBV28,CASSQIGSNYGYTF,TGTGCCAGCAGTCAAATCGGTAGTAACTATGGCTACACCTTC
TRBD2,NA,TRBJ2-3,TRBV11-2,CASSLGASGKTDTQYF,TGTGCCAGCAGCTTAGGCGCTAGCGGGAAGACAGATACGCAGTATTTT
TRBD2,few,TRBJ2-1,TRBV13,CASSRTTRVTSGGVSYNEQFF,TGTGCCAGCAGCCGAACTACCCGAGTGACTAGCGGGGGCGTATCCTACAATGAGCAGTTCTTC
NA,many,TRBJ2-1,TRBV24-1,CATQSSLSYNEQFF,TGTGCCACCCAATCCTCACTCTCCTACAATGAGCAGTTCTTC
NA,NA,TRBJ1-1,TRBV25-1,CASSLPEATEAFF,TGTGCCAGCAGTCTGCCGGAGGCCACTGAAGCTTTCTTT
TRBD1,NA,TRBJ2-7,TRBV12-3/TRBV12-4,CASRPRQGVYEQYF,TGTGCCAGCAGACCAAGACAGGGAGTCTACGAGCAGTACTTC
TRBD2,NA,TRBJ2-1,TRBV3-1,CASSQGIGGAQEQFF,TGTGCCAGCAGCCAAGGGATCGGGGGGGCGCAGGAGCAGTTCTTC
TRBD1,many,TRBJ1-2,TRBV20-1,CSATGQGRANYGYTF,TGCAGTGCTACCGGACAGGGGAGGGCTAACTATGGCTACACCTTC
NA,few,TRBJ1-1,TRBV28,CASTDTDTEAFF,TGTGCCAGCACCGACACAGACACTGAAGCTTTCTTT
TRBD2,NA,TRBJ2-1,TRBV7-6,CASSPRLAGKFNEQFF,TGTGCCAGCAGCCCCAGACTAGCGGGAAAGTTTAATGAGCAGTTCTTC
TRBD1,NA,TRBJ1-5,TRBV6-6,CASSYPNQGVFSNQPQHF,TGTGCCAGCAGTTACCCCAACCAGGGGGTATTTAGCAATCAGCCCCAGCATTTT
NA,many,TRBJ2-7,TRBV10-2,CASSENRENDEQYF,TGCGCCAGCAGTGAGAACAGGGAGAACGACGAGCAGTACTTC
TRBD2,many,TRBJ2-1,TRBV10-3,CAISNSGSSSYNEQFF,TGTGCCATCAGTAATAGCGGGTCAAGCTCCTACAATGAGCAGTTCTTC
TRBD2,NA,TRBJ2-3,TRBV27,CASILEVAGGFTDTQYF,TGTGCCAGCATCCTAGAGGTAGCGGGGGGGTTCACAGATACGCAGTATTTT
NA,many,TRBJ2-7,TRBV4-1,CASSQEGWLAYEQYF,TGCGCCAGCAGCCAAGAGGGCTGGCTAGCGTACGAGCAGTACTTC
NA,NA,TRBJ1-6,TRBV6-1,CASSGRDNSPLHF,TGTGCCAGCAGTGGCAGGGATAATTCACCCCTCCACTTT
NA,many,TRBJ2-1,TRBV5-1,CASSEGVSGVSEQFF,TGCGCCAGCAGCGAGGGTGTTTCTGGGGTGAGTGAGCAGTTCTTC
TRBD1,few,TRBJ1-2,TRBV6-4,CASSDSHGTVNTF,TGTGCCAGCAGTGACTCCCATGGGACAGTTAACACCTTC
NA,many,TRBJ2-7,TRBV28,CASTTYSYEQYF,TGTGCCAGCACCACGTACTCCTACGAGCAGTACTTC
TRBD2,many,TRBJ2-1,TRBV5-4,CASSLGPGLAGGKDRNEQFF,TGTGCCAGCAGTTTGGGGCCGGGACTAGCGGGGGGTAAAGATAGGAATGAGCAGTTCTTC
NA,NA,TRBJ1-1,TRBV20-1,CSEQTGALLPEAFF,TGCAGTGAACAGACCGGGGCTTTGCTCCCTGAAGCTTTCTTT
TRBD2,many,TRBJ2-5,TRBV29-1,CSVVGTSGESDQETQYF,TGCAGCGTTGTCGGGACTAGCGGAGAGTCTGACCAAGAGACCCAGTACTTC
NA,NA,TRBJ1-2,TRBV5-1,CASSYTDYGYTF,TGCGCCAGCAGCTATACAGACTATGGCTACACCTTC
TRBD1,NA,TRBJ2-2,TRBV19,CASSKMTGLNTGELFF,TGTGCCAGTAGTAAAATGACAGGGTTAAACACCGGGGAGCTGTTTTTT
NA,many,TRBJ2-1,TRBV12-3/TRBV12-4,CATYPAHLNEQFF,TGTGCCACCTACCCCGCCCACCTAAATGAGCAGTTCTTC
NA,many,TRBJ2-7,TRBV20-1,CSATNRDPPREQYF,TGCAGTGCTACTAACCGGGACCCGCCTCGGGAGCAGTACTTC
TRBD2,NA,TRBJ2-1,TRBV12-3/TRBV12-4,CASSSIPGRAYDEQFF,TGTGCCAGCAGTTCCATCCCTGGGAGGGCCTACGATGAGCAGTTCTTC
TRBD1,many,TRBJ2-7,TRBV6-5,CASSYRDRGSYEQYF,TGTGCCAGCAGTTACCGGGACAGGGGCTCCTACGAGCAGTACTTC
NA,few,TRBJ2-1,TRBV2,CASQRRSNGKEQFF,TGTGCCAGCCAGCGTCGCTCTAACGGCAAGGAGCAGTTCTTC
TRBD2,many,TRBJ2-7,TRBV29-1,CSVTRASGSYEQYF,TGCAGCGTGACTAGGGCTAGCGGATCCTACGAGCAGTACTTC
NA,many,TRBJ2-6,TRBV12-3/TRBV12-4,CASVFFGANVLTF,TGTGCCAGCGTTTTTTTTGGGGCCAACGTCCTGACTTTC
NA,few,TRBJ2-6,TRBV27,CAGWAEASSGANVLTF,TGTGCCGGGTGGGCGGAAGCCTCCTCTGGGGCCAACGTCCTGACTTTC
TRBD2,many,TRBJ2-1,TRBV4-1,CASSQQLAGSAFF,TGCGCCAGCAGCCAGCAGCTAGCGGGGTCTGCGTTCTTC
TRBD1,few,TRBJ2-3,TRBV20-1,CSASSQGATDTQYF,TGCAGTGCTAGCTCTCAGGGGGCGACAGATACGCAGTATTTT
NA,few,TRBJ2-1,TRBV5-1,CASSSGPQDNEQFF,TGCGCCAGCAGCTCCGGACCACAGGACAATGAGCAGTTCTTC
NA,many,TRBJ1-6,TRBV27,CASSLRQKGRSPLHF,TGTGCCAGCAGTTTAAGGCAGAAGGGCAGGTCACCCCTCCACTTT